This passage covers 7 T cell receptor beta chains from one sample sequenced in a study of blood T cell repertoires in COVID-19. Libraries were prepared by immunoSEQ multiplex PCR; TCRdb keeps only in-frame clonotypes and omits some of them. Among some 530,000 clones listed, 80% to 90% were seen once. Sequencing was performed on peripheral blood. The source of these receptors is a human donor in a cohort sampled during active COVID-19.

This rearrangement joins TRBV19 to TRBJ1-2; 9 bases are shared with TRBD1. V shed 5 bases and J 5 bases; nucleotides not matched to a gene: 12. CDR1 LNHDA and CDR2 SQIVND come from the germline V gene (reference sequence). This CDR3 is 16 amino acids long. The CDR3 nucleotides are TGTGCCAGTAGTTCCGCCGGGACAGGGACCTATTATGGCTACACCTTC. It encodes CASSSAGTGTYYGYTF. The complete variable domain, with remaining parts taken from reference TRBV19 and TRBJ1-2, reads DGGITQSPKYLFRKEGQNVTLSCEQNLNHDAMYWYRQDPGQGLRLIYYSQIVNDFQKGDIAEGYSVSREKKESFPLTVTSAQKNPTAFYLCASSSAGTGTYYGYTFGSGTRLTVV.

The rearrangement joins TRBV5-1 to TRBJ2-7; the match to TRBD2 covers 13 bases. The germline gives CDR1 SGHRS, CDR2 YFSETQ. V lost 4 bases to trimming and J lost 5 bases; unmatched junction nucleotides: 6. The CDR3 sequence is 15 residues long. The CDR3, as DNA: TGCGCCAGCAGCCCCCGGACTAGCGGGAGCGACGAGCAGTACTTC. Translating it yields CASSPRTSGSDEQYF.

Only a few counts were recorded for this clone. Here the CDR3 DNA reads TGTGCCAGCAGCAAGGATAGGGGGCTAGCGGGATCCCCCGGGGAGCTGTTTTTT. Translated, it gives CASSKDRGLAGSPGELFF. This rearrangement joins TRBV9 to TRBJ2-2, with 9 bases identical to TRBD2. Germline CDR1 reads SGDLS; CDR2 reads YYNGEE. The length of the CDR3 is 18 residues. Trimming at V came to 4 bases and at J to 6 bases, leaving 16 bases not matched to a gene.

The chain is built from TRBV7-3 and TRBJ2-3, with 12 bases matching TRBD2. CDR3 length: 17 residues. Germline-derived CDR1 and CDR2 are SGHTA and FQGTGA. The V gene end was trimmed by 3 bases and the J gene end by 4 bases; junction bases not matched to a gene: 8. CDR3 DNA sequence: TGTGCCAGCAGCTTGAGCCTAGCGGGAGGGGGGTCAGATACGCAGTATTTT. Residues: CASSLSLAGGGSDTQYF.

This chain connects TRBV3-1 (or the pseudogene TRBV3-2) to TRBJ2-1; TRBD2 agrees at 7 bases. V lost 7 bases, J lost 6 bases, and 15 bases stayed unmatched. This CDR3 region has 16 residues. In germline, CDR1 is LGHDT, CDR2 YNNKEL (reference sequence). DNA of the CDR3: TGTGCCAGCACTACCTCCTCGACTAGCCCTATCAATGAGCAGTTCTTC. It yields the protein CASTTSSTSPINEQFF.

The gene calls are TRBV19 and TRBJ1-2; the match to TRBD1 covers 9 bases. J gave up 3 bases and V 3 bases, and 5 bases lay outside the gene matches. Germline values: CDR1 LNHDA, CDR2 SQIVND (reference sequence). This CDR3 spans 15 amino acids. The CDR3 DNA sequence: TGTGCCAGTAGTATCCCATACAGGGGGCACTATGGCTACACCTTC. Its translation: CASSIPYRGHYGYTF.

The chain recombines TRBV28 with TRBJ2-3, with TRBD2 identical over 15 bases. Looked up from germline, CDR1 is MDHEN and CDR2 is SYDVKM. This CDR3 is 18 amino acids long. With V trimmed by 7 bases and J by 4 bases, 12 bases remained unmatched. The CDR3 nucleotides are TGTGCCAGCACCTTGCTGGGACTAGCGGGAGGTTTTCCAGATACGCAGTATTTT. Translation gives CASTLLGLAGGFPDTQYF.